This T cell receptor beta chain was identified during a study of a mutant IDH1 vaccine in newly diagnosed glioma. The wider study: Patients got their first vaccination 4-6 weeks after radiotherapy alone, or with temozolomide cycles. Treated patients were roughly 60% male, roughly 40% female, mean age approximately 42 years. Previous treatment comprised radiotherapy, temozolomide, or both, mostly both.

Sequenced by immunoSEQ multiplex PCR; TCRdb stores in-frame clones only, minus some. The sample has around 40,000 clones; over 80% are singletons. CDR3 length equals 15 residues. Germline CDR1 reads SGHRS; CDR2 reads YFSETQ. V was clipped by 5 bases and J by 4 bases, with 16 bases between them. Time point specified: week 11, during vaccination. Each dose delivered 300 ug of mutant IDH1 20-mer peptide subcutaneously with imiquimod. The donors' diagnosis was new WHO grade 3 or 4 astrocytoma that was IDH1-mutant and ATRX-lost. To note about this clone: Antigen specificity is unknown.

The receptor comes from a man in his forties with glioma. The chain has TRBV5-1 and TRBJ2-1; D possibly matches TRBD1 or TRBD2 (5 bases each). The starting material was PBMCs, obtained from a glioma patient whose treatment included an IDH1 peptide vaccine. The CDR3 DNA reads TGCGCCAGCAGATGGGGGAGCTACAAATACAATGAGCAGTTCTTC. Amino acid sequence: CASRWGSYKYNEQFF.